This note documents a single TCR beta chain sequence. One entry per CDR3 protein results from TCRdb running MiXCR on the RT-PCR reads. The table records hundreds of thousands of distinct CDR3 sequences, 12% to 15% of them present only once. CDR1 SGDLS and CDR2 YYNGEE come from the germline V gene. This CDR3 is built from 15 residues. Trimming removed 3 bases from V and 6 bases from J, with 17 bases in between. The sequence was obtained from a female donor in good health, serving as a healthy control. The sample taken for sequencing was memory CD4+ T cells from blood. This rearrangement joins TRBV9 to TRBJ2-3; D tentatively reads TRBD1 or TRBD2 (6 bases each). The CDR3 nucleotides are TGTGCCAGCAGCGCTCGTAACGGGGGCATCGATACGCAGTATTTT. Encoded protein: CASSARNGGIDTQYF. Complete variable domain (other parts from reference TRBV9 and TRBJ2-3): DSGVTQTPKHLITATGQRVTLRCSPRSGDLSVYWYQQSLDQGLQFLIQYYNGEERAKGNILERFSAQQFPDLHSELNLSSLELGDSALYFCASSARNGGIDTQYFGPGTRLTVL.